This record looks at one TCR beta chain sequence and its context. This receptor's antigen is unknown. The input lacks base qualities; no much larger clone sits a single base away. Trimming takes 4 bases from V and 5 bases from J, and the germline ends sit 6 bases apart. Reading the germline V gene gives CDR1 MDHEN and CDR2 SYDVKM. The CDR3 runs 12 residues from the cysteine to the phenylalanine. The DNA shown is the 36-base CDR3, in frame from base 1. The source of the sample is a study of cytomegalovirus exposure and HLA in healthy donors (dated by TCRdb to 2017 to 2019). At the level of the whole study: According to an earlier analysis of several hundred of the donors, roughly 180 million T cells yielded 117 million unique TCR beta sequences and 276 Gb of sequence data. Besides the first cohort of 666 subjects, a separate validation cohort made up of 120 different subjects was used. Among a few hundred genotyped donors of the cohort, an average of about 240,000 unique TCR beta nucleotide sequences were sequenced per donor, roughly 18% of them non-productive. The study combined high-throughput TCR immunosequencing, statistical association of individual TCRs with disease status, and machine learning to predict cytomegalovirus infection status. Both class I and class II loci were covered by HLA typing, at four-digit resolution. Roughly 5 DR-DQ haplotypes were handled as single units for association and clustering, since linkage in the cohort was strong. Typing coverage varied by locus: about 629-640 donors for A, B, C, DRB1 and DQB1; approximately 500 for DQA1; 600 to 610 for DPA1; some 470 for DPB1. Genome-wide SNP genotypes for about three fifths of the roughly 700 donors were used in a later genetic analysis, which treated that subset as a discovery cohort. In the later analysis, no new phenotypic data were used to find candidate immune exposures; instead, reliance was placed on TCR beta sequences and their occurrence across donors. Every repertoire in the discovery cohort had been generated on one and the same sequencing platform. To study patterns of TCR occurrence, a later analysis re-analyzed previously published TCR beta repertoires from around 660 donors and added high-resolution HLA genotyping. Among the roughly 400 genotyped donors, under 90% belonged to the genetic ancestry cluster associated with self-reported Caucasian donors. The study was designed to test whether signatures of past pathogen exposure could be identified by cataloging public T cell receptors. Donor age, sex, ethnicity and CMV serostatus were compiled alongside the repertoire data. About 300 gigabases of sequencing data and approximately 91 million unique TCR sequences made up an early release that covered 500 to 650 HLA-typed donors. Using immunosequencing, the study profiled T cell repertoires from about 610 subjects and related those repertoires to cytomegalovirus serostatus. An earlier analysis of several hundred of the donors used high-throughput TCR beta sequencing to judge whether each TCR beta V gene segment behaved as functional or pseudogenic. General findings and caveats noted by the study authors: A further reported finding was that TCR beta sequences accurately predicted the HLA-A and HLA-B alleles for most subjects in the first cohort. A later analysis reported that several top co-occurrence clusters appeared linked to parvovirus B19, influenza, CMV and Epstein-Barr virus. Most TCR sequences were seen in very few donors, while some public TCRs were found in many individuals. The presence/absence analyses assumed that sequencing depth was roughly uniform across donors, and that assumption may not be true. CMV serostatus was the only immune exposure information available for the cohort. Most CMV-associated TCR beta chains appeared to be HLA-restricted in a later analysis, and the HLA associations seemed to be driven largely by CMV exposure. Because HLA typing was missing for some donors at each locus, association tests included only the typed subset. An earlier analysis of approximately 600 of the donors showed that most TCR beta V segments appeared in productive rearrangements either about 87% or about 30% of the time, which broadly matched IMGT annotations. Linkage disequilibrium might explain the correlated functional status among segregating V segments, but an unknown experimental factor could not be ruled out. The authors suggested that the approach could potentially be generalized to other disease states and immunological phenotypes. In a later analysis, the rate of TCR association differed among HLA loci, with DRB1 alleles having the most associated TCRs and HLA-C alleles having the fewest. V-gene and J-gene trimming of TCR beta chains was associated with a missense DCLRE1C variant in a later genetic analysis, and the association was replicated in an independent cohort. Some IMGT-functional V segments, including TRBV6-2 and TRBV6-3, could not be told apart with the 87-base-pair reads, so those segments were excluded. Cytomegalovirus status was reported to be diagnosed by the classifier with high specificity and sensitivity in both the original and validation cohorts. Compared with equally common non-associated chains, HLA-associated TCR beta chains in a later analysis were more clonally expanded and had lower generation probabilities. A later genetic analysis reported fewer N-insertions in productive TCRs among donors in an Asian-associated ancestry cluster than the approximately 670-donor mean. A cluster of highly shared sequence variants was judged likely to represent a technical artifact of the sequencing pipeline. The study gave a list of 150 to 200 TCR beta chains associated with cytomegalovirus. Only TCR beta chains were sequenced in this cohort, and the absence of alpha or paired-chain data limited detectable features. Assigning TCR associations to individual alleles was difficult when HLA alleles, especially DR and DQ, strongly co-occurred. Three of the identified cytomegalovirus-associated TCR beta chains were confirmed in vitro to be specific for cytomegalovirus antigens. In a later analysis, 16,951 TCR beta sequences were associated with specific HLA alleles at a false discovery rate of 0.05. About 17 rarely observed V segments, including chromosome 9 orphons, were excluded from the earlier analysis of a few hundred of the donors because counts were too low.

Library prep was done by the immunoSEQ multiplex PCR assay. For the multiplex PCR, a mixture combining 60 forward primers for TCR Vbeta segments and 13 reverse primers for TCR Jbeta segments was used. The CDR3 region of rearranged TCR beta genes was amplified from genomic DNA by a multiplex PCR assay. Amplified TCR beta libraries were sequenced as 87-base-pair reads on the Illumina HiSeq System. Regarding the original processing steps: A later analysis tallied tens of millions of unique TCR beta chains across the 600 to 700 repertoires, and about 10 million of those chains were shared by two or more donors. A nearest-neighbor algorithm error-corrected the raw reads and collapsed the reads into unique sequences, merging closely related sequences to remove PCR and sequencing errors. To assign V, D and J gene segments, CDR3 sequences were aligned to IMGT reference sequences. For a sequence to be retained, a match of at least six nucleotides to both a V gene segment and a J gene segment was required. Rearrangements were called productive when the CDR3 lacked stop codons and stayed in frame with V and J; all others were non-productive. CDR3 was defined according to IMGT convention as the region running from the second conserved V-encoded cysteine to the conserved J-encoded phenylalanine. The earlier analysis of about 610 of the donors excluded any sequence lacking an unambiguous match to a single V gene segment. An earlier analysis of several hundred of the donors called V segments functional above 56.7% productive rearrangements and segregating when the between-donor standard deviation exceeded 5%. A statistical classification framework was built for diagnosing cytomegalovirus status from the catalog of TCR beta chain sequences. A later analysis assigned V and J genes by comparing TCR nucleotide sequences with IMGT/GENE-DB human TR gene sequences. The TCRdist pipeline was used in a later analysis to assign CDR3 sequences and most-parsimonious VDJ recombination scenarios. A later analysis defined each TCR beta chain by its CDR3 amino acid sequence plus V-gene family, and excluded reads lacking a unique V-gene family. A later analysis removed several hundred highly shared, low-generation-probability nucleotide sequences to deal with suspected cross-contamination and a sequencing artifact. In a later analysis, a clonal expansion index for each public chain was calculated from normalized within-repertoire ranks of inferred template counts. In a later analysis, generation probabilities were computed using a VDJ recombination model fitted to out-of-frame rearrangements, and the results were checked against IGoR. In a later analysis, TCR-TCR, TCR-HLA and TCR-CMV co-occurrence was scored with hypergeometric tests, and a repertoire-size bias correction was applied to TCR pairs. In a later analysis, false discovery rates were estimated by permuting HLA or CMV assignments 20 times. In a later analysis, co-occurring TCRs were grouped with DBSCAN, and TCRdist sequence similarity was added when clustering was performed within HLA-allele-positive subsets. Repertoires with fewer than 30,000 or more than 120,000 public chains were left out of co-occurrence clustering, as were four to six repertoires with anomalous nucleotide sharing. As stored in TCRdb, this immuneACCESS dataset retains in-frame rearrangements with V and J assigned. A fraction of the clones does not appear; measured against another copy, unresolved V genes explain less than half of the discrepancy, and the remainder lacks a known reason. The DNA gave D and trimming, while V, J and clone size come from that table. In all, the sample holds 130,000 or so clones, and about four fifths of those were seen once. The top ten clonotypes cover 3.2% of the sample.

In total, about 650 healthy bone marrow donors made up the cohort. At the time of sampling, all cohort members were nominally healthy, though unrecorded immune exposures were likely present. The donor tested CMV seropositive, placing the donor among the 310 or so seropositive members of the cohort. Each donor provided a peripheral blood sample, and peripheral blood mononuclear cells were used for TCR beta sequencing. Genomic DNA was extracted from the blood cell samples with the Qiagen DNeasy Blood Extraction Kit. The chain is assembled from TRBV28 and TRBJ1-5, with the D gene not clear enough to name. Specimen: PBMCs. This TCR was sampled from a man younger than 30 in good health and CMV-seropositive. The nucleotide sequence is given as TGTGCCAGCAGTTATGAGGATCAGCCCCAGCATTTT. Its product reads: CASSYEDQPQHF.